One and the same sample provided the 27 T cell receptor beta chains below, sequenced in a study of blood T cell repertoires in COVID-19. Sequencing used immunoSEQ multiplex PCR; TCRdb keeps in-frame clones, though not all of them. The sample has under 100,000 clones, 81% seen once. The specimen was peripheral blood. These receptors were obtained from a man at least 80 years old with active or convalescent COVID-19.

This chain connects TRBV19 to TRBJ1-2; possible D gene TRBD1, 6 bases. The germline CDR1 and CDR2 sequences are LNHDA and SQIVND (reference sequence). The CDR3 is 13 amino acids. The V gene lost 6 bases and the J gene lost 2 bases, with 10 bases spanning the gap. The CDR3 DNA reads TGTGCCAGTAGAGAAGGACAGAACTATGGCTACACCTTC. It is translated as CASREGQNYGYTF.

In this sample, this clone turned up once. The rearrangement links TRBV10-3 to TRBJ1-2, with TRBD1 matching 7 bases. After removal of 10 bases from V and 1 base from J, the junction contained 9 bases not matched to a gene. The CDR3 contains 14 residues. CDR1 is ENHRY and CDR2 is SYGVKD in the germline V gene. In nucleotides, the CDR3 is TGTGCCACCACAGGGGTAATTCTTAACTATGGCTACACCTTC. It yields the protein CATTGVILNYGYTF.

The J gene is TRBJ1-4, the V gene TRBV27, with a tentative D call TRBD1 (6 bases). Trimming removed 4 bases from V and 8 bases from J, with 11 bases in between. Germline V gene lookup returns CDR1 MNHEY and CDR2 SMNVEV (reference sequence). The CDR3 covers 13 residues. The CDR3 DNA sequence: TGTGCCAGCAGTTCAGGGGCGCCGGAAAAACTGTTTTTT. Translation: CASSSGAPEKLFF.

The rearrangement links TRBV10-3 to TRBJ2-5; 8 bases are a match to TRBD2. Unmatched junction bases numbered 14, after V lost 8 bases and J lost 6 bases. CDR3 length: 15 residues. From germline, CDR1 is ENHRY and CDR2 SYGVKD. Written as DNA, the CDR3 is TGTGCCATCGGCGACCCTTACCGGGGGGGTAAGACCCAGTACTTC. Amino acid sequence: CAIGDPYRGGKTQYF.

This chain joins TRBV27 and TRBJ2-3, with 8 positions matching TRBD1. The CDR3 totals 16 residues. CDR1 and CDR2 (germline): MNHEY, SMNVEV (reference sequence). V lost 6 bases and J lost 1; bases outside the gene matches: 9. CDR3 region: CASSPFDRGGTDTQYF. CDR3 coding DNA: TGTGCCAGCAGCCCCTTTGACAGGGGAGGCACAGATACGCAGTATTTT.

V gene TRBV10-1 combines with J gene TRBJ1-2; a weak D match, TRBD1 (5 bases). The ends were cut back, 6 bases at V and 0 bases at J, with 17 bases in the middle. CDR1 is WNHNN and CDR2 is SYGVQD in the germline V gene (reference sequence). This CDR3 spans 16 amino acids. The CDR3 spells CASRWAGPKANYGYTF. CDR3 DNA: TGCGCCAGCAGGTGGGCAGGGCCAAAGGCTAACTATGGCTACACCTTC.

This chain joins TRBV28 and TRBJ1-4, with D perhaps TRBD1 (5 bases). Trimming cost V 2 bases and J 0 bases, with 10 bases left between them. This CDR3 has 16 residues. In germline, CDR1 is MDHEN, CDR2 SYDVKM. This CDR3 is CASSLPDSPTNEKLFF. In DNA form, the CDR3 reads TGTGCCAGCAGTTTACCCGACAGTCCAACTAATGAAAAACTGTTTTTT.

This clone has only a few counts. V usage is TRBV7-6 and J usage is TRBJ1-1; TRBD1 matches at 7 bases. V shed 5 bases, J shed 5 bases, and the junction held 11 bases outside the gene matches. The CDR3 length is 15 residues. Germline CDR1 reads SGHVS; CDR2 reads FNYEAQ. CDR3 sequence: CASSPRQGVRTEAFF. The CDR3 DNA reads TGTGCCAGCAGCCCCCGACAGGGAGTAAGAACTGAAGCTTTCTTT. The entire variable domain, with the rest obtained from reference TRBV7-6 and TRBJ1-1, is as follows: GAGVSQSPRYKVTKRGQDVALRCDPISGHVSLYWYRQALGQGPEFLTYFNYEAQQDKSGLPNDRFSAERPEGSISTLTIQRTEQRDSAMYRCASSPRQGVRTEAFFGQGTRLTVV.

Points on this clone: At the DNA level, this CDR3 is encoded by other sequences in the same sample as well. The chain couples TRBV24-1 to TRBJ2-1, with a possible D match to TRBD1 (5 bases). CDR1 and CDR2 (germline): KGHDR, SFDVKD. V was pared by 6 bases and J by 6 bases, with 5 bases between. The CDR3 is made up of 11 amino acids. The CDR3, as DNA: TGTGCCACCAGTAGGGGCAATGAGCAGTTCTTC. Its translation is CATSRGNEQFF.

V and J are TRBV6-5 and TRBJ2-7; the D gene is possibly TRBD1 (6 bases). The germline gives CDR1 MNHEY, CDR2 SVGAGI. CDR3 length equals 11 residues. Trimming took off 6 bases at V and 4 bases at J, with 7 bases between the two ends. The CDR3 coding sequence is TGTGCCAGCAGCGACAGGTACGAGCAGTACTTC. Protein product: CASSDRYEQYF.

The CDR3 DNA reads TGTGCCAGTAGTATGGCGTCTGGGGCGGATCAGCCCCAGCATTTT. Amino acids: CASSMASGADQPQHF. This rearrangement joins TRBV19 to TRBJ1-5; the D gene is possibly TRBD1 (5 bases). The CDR3 runs to 15 residues. Trimming stripped 3 bases from V and 5 bases from J, with 14 bases between. Germline V gene data show CDR1 as LNHDA and CDR2 as SQIVND (reference sequence).

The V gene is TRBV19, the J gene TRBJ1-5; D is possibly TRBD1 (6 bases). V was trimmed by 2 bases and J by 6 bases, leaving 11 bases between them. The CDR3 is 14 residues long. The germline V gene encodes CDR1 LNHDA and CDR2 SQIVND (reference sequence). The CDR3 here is CASSISQGIQPQHF. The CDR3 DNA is TGTGCCAGTAGTATAAGTCAGGGGATTCAGCCCCAGCATTTT. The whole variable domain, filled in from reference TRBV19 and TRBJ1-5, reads DGGITQSPKYLFRKEGQNVTLSCEQNLNHDAMYWYRQDPGQGLRLIYYSQIVNDFQKGDIAEGYSVSREKKESFPLTVTSAQKNPTAFYLCASSISQGIQPQHFGDGTRLSIL.

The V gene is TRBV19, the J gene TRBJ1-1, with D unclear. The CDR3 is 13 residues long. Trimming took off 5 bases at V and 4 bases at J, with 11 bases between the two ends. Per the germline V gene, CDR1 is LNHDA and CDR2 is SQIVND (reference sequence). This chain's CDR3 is CASSAGRGTEAFF. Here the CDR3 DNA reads TGTGCCAGTAGTGCAGGACGGGGCACTGAAGCTTTCTTT.

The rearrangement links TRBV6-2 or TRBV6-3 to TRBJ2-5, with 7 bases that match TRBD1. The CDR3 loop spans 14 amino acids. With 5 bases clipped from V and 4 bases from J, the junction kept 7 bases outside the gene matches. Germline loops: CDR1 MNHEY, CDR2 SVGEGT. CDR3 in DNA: TGTGCCAGCAGTACCCAACAGGGGTCAGAGACCCAGTACTTC. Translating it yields CASSTQQGSETQYF.

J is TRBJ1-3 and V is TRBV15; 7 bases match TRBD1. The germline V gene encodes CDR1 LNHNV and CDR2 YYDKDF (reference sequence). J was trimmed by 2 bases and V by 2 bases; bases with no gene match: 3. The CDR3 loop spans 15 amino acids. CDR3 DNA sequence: TGTGCCACCAGCAGAACGACAGGGCCTGGAAACACCATATATTTT. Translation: CATSRTTGPGNTIYF. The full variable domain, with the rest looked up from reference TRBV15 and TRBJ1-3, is DAMVIQNPRYQVTQFGKPVTLSCSQTLNHNVMYWYQQKSSQAPKLLFHYYDKDFNNEADTPDNFQSRRPNTSFCFLDIRSPGLGDTAMYLCATSRTTGPGNTIYFGEGSWLTVV.

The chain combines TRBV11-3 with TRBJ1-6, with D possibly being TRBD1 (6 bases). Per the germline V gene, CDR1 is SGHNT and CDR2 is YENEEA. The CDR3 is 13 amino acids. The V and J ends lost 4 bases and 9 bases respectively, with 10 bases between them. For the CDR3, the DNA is TGTGCCAGCAGCTCGGACAGTAGTTCACCCCTCCACTTT. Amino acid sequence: CASSSDSSSPLHF. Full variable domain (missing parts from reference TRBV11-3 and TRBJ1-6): EAGVVQSPRYKIIEKKQPVAFWCNPISGHNTLYWYLQNLGQGPELLIRYENEEAVDDSQLPKDRFSAERLKGVDSTLKIQPAELGDSAVYLCASSSDSSSPLHFGNGTRLTVT.

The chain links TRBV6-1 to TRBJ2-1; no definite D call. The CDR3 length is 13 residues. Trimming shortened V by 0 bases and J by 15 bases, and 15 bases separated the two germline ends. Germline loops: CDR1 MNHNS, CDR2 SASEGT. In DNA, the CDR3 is TGTGCCAGCAGTGAAGCCAGTGTGCCCATTCTGTTCTTC. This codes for CASSEASVPILFF.

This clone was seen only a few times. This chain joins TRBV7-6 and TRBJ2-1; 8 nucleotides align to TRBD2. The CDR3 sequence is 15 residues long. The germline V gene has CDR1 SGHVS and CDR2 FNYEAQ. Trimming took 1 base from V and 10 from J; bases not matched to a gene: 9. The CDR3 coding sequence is TGTGCCAGCAGCTTAGGTGGGGTAGCGGGGTACGAGCAGTTCTTC. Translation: CASSLGGVAGYEQFF.

The CDR3 spells CASGLNPSLNYNEQFF. CDR3 coding DNA: TGTGCTAGTGGTTTGAACCCTAGCCTCAACTACAATGAGCAGTTCTTC. The V call is TRBV12-5, the J call TRBJ2-1, with D possibly TRBD2 on 5 matching bases. The CDR3 spans 16 residues. Looked up from germline, CDR1 is LGHNT and CDR2 is FRNRAP. Trimming shortened V by 2 bases and J by 3 bases, and 14 bases separated the two germline ends.

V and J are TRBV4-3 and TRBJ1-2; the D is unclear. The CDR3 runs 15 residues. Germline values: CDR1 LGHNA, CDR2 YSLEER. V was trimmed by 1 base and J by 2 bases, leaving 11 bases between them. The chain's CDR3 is CASSQVMGANYGYTF. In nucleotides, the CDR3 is TGCGCCAGCAGCCAAGTTATGGGAGCGAACTATGGCTACACCTTC.

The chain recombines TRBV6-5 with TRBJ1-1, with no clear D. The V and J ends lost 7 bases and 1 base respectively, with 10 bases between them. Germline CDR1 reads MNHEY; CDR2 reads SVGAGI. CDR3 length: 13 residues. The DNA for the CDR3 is TGTGCCAGCATCCATACTTGGAACACTGAAGCTTTCTTT. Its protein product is CASIHTWNTEAFF.

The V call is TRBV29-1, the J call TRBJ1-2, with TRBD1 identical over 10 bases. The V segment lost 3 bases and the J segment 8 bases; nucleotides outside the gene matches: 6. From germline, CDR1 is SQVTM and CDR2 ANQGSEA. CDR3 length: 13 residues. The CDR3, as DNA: TGCAGCGTTGACGTTGGACAGGGGGTAGGCTACACCTTC. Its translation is CSVDVGQGVGYTF.

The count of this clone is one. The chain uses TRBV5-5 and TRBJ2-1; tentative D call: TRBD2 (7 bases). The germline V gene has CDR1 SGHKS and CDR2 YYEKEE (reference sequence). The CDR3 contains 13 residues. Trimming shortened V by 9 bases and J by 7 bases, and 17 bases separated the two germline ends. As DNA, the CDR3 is TGTGCCACCACAGTCAGGGGAGGGAATGAGCAGTTCTTC. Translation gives CATTVRGGNEQFF. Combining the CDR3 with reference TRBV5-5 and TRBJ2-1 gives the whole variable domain DAGVTQSPTHLIKTRGQQVTLRCSPISGHKSVSWYQQVLGQGPQFIFQYYEKEERGRGNFPDRFSARQFPNYSSELNVNALLLGDSALYLCATTVRGGNEQFFGPGTRLTVL.

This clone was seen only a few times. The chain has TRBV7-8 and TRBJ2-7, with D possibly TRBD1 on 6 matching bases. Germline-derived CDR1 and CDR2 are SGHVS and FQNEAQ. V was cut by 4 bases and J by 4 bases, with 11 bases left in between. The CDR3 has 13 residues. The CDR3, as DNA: TGTGCCAGCAGCTCAAACAGGGCATACGAGCAGTACTTC. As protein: CASSSNRAYEQYF.

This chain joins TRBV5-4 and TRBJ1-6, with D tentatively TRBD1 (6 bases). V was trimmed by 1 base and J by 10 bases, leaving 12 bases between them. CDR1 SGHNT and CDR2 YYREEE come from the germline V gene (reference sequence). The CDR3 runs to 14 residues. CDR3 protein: CASSLSGDGSPLHF. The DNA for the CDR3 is TGTGCCAGCAGCTTGTCAGGGGACGGATCACCCCTCCACTTT.

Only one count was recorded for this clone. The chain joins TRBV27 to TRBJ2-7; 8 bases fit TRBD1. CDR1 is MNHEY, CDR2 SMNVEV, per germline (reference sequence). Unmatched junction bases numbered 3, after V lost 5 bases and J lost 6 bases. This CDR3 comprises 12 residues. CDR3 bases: TGTGCCAGCAGTAGGACAGGGATCGAGCAGTACTTC. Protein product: CASSRTGIEQYF.

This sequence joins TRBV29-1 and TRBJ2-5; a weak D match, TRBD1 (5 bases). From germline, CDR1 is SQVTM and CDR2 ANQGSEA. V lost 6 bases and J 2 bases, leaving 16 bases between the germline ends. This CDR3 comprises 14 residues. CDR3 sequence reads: CSVERGNGQETQYF. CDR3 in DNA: TGCAGCGTGGAAAGGGGTAATGGTCAAGAGACCCAGTACTTC.